This entry describes one T cell receptor (beta chain). The antigen is not known. The data belong to a study of T cells in Graves' hyperthyroidism and ophthalmopathy. The V end lost 7 bases, the J end lost 3 bases, and 10 bases lay between the germline ends. The CDR3 consists of 12 residues. CDR1 and CDR2 (germline): MNHNS, SASEGT. The source material, RNA transcripts, was used to amplify TCR beta CDR3 regions. The TCR CDR3 first-round RT-PCR relied on the HTBI primer set. One entry per CDR3 protein results from TCRdb running MiXCR on the multiplex PCR reads. Of fewer than 900,000 distinct CDR3 sequences detected, about a sixth appear once; the ten largest clones hold approximately 8.4%. Findings and caveats of the study: Using 13 V-J features, a model discriminated ophthalmopathy from stable hyperthyroidism. Ophthalmopathy was predicted by the model a median of around 5.9 months ahead of onset.

No progression to ophthalmopathy during 18 months of follow-up defined stable disease. From 10 ml of fresh peripheral blood, PBMCs were isolated. The V and J genes are TRBV6-1 and TRBJ2-7, with D uncertain. Input material: blood. This receptor was identified in a man aged 18 to 29 with Graves' hyperthyroidism. CDR3 sequence (DNA): TGTGCCAGCAAAGGCAGCTACTACGAGCAGTACTTC. Translating gives CASKGSYYEQYF.